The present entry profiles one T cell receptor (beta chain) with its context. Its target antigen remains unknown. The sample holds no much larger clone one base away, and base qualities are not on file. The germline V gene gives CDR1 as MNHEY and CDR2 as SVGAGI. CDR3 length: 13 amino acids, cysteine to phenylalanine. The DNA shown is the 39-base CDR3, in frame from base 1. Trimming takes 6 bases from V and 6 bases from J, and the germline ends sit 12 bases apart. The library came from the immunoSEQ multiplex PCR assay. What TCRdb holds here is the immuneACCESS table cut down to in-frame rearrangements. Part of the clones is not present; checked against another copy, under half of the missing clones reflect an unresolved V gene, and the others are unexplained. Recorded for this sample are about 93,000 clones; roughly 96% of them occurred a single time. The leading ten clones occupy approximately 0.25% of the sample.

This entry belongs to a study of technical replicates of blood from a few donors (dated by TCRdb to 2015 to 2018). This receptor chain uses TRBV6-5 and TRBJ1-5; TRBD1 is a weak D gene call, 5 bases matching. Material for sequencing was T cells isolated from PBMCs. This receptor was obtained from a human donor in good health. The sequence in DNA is TGTGCCAGCAGCCTGACAGCGGGTCAGCCCCAGCATTTT. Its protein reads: CASSLTAGQPQHF.